This record concerns one T cell receptor (beta chain) sequence. The sample originates from a study of naive and memory T cell subsets. The CDR3 extends over 19 amino acids. Cells stained for CD3, CD4, CD8, CD45RA, CD27 and viability were sorted into four CD45RA/CD27 subsets. Both TRBC1 and TRBC2 were covered by a beta constant-region primer of two equimolar oligonucleotides. TCRdb fed the UMI-ligation and nested PCR reads into MiXCR, producing one record per CDR3 protein. The sample includes tens of thousands of distinct CDR3 sequences, about 10% seen only once; the top ten take approximately 15%. Sequenced sample: effector memory CD4+ T cells from blood. Stated subset: effector memory, CD45RA- CD27-. This receptor was obtained from a human donor in good health. The rearrangement uses TRBV21-1 and TRBJ2-3; the table's D gene call, TRBD1, was not cross checked with the DNA. TRBV21-1 is an annotated pseudogene. The CDR3 sequence is CASSKMGRAGGKGTDTQYF. CDR3 sequence (DNA): TGTGCCAGCAGCAAAATGGGCCGGGCAGGAGGGAAGGGCACAGATACGCAGTATTTT.